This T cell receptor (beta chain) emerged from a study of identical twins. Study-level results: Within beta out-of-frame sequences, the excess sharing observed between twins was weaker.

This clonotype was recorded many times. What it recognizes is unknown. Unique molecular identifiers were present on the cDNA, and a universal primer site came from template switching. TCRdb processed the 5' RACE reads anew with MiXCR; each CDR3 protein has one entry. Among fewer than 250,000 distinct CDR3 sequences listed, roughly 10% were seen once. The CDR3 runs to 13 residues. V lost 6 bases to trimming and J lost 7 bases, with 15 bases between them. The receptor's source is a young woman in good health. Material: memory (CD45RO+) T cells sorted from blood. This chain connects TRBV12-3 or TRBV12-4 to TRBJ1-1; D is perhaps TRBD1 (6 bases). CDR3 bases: TGTGCCAGCAGGGGACCCGGGACACTTGAAGCTTTCTTT. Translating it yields CASRGPGTLEAFF.